These T cell receptor beta chains were read from a single sample in a study of cytomegalovirus exposure and HLA in healthy donors. Clones were sequenced by immunoSEQ multiplex PCR, and TCRdb holds only the in-frame ones, with some missing. In the table there are some 200,000 clones, approximately 80% of which are singletons. The sequenced material came from PBMCs. The source is a woman aged 30 to 39 in good health and CMV-seronegative. The CDR3 runs from the conserved cysteine through the conserved F or W. A D gene is named only where the DNA matches it firmly. Only part of the rows carry a size: once, few, many, or a class if the clone is expanded.

j_call clone_size v_call d_call cdr3_nt cdr3_aa
TRBJ1-2 - TRBV25-1 TRBD1 TGTGCCAGCAGTGGACGGACAGGAGAAGGCACCTTC CASSGRTGEGTF
TRBJ1-2 - TRBV5-6 - TGTGCCAGCAGCTTGGGGGCGACTAACTATGGCTACACCTTC CASSLGATNYGYTF
TRBJ2-3 few TRBV28 - TGTGCCAGCAGACACGCCGGGACTCAACCTAGCACAGATACGCAGTATTTT CASRHAGTQPSTDTQYF
TRBJ2-5 - TRBV19 TRBD2 TGTGCCAGTAGTTCACGGACTAGTAGGGCAGAGACCCAGTACTTC CASSSRTSRAETQYF
TRBJ2-7 - TRBV5-1 - TGCGCCAGCCAACCTGCTAGGGGGTACGAGCAGTACTTC CASQPARGYEQYF
TRBJ2-5 - TRBV9 TRBD2 TGTGCCAGCAGCGTAGGTGGACTAGCGGGGGGAAAAGAGACCCAGTACTTC CASSVGGLAGGKETQYF
TRBJ1-2 - TRBV9 - TGTGCCAGCAGCGTGGGGAGGGGGGGCTCTGGCTACACCTTC CASSVGRGGSGYTF
TRBJ2-7 - TRBV19 TRBD1 TGTGCCAGTAGTTTCGACAGGGGGTCCTACGAGCAGTACTTC CASSFDRGSYEQYF
TRBJ1-2 - TRBV15 - TGTGCCACCAGTCAACCCCAGGGATTAGGCTACACCTTC CATSQPQGLGYTF
TRBJ2-1 - TRBV7-2 TRBD2 TGTGCCAGCAGCTCGACTAGCGGGAGGGCCGATGAGCAGTTCTTC CASSSTSGRADEQFF
TRBJ2-1 - TRBV6-5 TRBD2 TGTGCCAGCAGCTCTTCTAGCGGGAGATTCAATGAGCAGTTCTTC CASSSSSGRFNEQFF
TRBJ1-2 - TRBV7-3 - TGTGCCAGCAGCCCAAGGCCGCAGGGGATTGGTGGCTACACCTTC CASSPRPQGIGGYTF
TRBJ1-4 - TRBV2 - TGTGCCAGCAGTCGCGGAGGTTGGGGAGAAAAACTGTTTTTT CASSRGGWGEKLFF
TRBJ1-3 - TRBV19 - TGTGCCAGTAGTACGACTACAGCATCTGGAAACACCATATATTTT CASSTTTASGNTIYF
TRBJ2-5 few TRBV4-2 - TGTGCCAGCAGCCAGGGGGCCGACCAAGAGACCCAGTACTTC CASSQGADQETQYF
TRBJ1-5 - TRBV5-5 TRBD1 TGTGCCAGCAGCACTGGAGACAGGGCGGTATGGCAGCCCCAGCATTTT CASSTGDRAVWQPQHF
TRBJ2-6 - TRBV2 - TGTGCCAGCACCGAAGATAGTGAGGCCAACGTCCTGACTTTC CASTEDSEANVLTF
TRBJ1-3 - TRBV9 - TGTGCCAGCAGCGTAGTGGACAGTCAGGCTGGAAACACCATATATTTT CASSVVDSQAGNTIYF
TRBJ2-3 few TRBV30 TRBD2 TGTGCCTGGAGGGGAGGGGGCACAGATACGCAGTATTTT CAWRGGGTDTQYF
TRBJ1-1 - TRBV7-2 - TGTGCCAGCAGCTTTCGTAGGGGGATTGAAGCTTTCTTT CASSFRRGIEAFF